The 10 T cell receptor beta chains below were found in one sample sequenced in a study of identical twins. Via MiXCR, TCRdb re-called the 5' RACE reads, giving one row per CDR3 protein. The table has fewer than 800,000 distinct CDR3 sequences, about 7.1% seen once. This same sample was also taken into another study, of yellow fever vaccine responses in identical twins.

Sequenced input: PBMCs. These receptors were obtained from a woman aged 18 to 35 in good health.

In this sample, this clonotype turned up many times. The chain joins TRBV7-2 to TRBJ2-3; D perhaps matches TRBD1 (5 bases). From germline, CDR1 is SGHTA and CDR2 FQGNSA. CDR3 length: 15 amino acids. Between the trimmed V and J ends, which lost 1 base and 1 base, there was a span of 9 bases. CDR3: CASSLVGVRTDTQYF. CDR3 bases: TGTGCCAGCAGCTTAGTAGGGGTCCGCACAGATACGCAGTATTTT.

This clonotype came up a few times. The chain carries TRBV5-1 and TRBJ2-7; TRBD1 might be the D (6 bases). The V gene lost 4 bases and the J gene lost 6 bases, with 14 bases spanning the gap. CDR3 length: 13 residues. The germline CDR1 and CDR2 sequences are SGHRS and YFSETQ. The CDR3 region is CASSLTGTGEQYV. CDR3 bases: TGCGCCAGCAGCCTCACAGGGACGGGCGAGCAGTACGTC.

This clonotype was recorded a few times. This chain links TRBV12-3 or TRBV12-4 with TRBJ1-5; D possibly corresponds to TRBD1 (6 bases). This CDR3 is 16 amino acids long. Trimming removed 1 base at V and 2 bases at J, with 12 bases between. DNA of the CDR3: TGTGCCAGCAGTTTAGGCCCCAGGGGAGGCAATCAGCCCCAGCATTTT. Translated, it gives CASSLGPRGGNQPQHF.

This clonotype was picked up a small number of times. The rearrangement links TRBV7-2 to TRBJ2-1; TRBD2 aligns across 8 bases. This CDR3 is 16 amino acids long. V lost 1 base to trimming and J lost 6 bases; unmatched junction nucleotides: 8. Germline CDR1 SGHTA, CDR2 FQGNSA. The chain's CDR3 is CASSLEPSGSRNEQFF. CDR3 DNA sequence: TGTGCCAGCAGCTTAGAACCGAGCGGGAGCCGCAATGAGCAGTTCTTC.

In its sample, this clonotype was seen a few times. The chain recombines TRBV28 with TRBJ2-7, with D unclear. CDR1 MDHEN and CDR2 SYDVKM come from the germline V gene. Trimming removed 2 bases at V and 4 bases at J, with 12 bases between. CDR3 length: 14 residues. The CDR3 DNA reads as TGTGCCAGCAGTTTAGTGGCTAGATCTTACGAGCAGTACTTC. Its translation is CASSLVARSYEQYF.

This clonotype was counted at least ten times. V is TRBV27 and J is TRBJ1-4, with 8 bases lining up with TRBD1. The CDR3 runs 14 residues. After removal of 6 bases from V and 10 bases from J, the junction contained 10 bases not matched to a gene. The germline CDR1 and CDR2 sequences are MNHEY and SMNVEV (reference sequence). The CDR3 DNA reads TGTGCCAGCAGCTACAGACAGGGGAATACAAAACTGTTTTTT. Translating it yields CASSYRQGNTKLFF. The full variable domain, completed using reference TRBV27 and TRBJ1-4, is EAQVTQNPRYLITVTGKKLTVTCSQNMNHEYMSWYRQDPGLGLRQIYYSMNVEVTDKGDVPEGYKVSRKEKRNFPLILESPSPNQTSLYFCASSYRQGNTKLFFGSGTQLSVL.

CDR3 protein: CASSEGRARGTEAFF. The CDR3 nucleotides are TGTGCCAGCAGTGAGGGACGGGCGAGGGGGACTGAAGCTTTCTTT. This chain uses TRBV11-2 with TRBJ1-1; possible D gene TRBD1, 6 bases. Germline V gene data show CDR1 as SGHAT and CDR2 as FQNNGV. The length of the CDR3 is 15 residues. The ends were cut back, 6 bases at V and 5 bases at J, with 19 bases in the middle. Drawing the rest from reference TRBV11-2 and TRBJ1-1, the complete variable domain is EAGVAQSPRYKIIEKRQSVAFWCNPISGHATLYWYQQILGQGPKLLIQFQNNGVVDDSQLPKDRFSAERLKGVDSTLKIQPAKLEDSAVYLCASSEGRARGTEAFFGQGTRLTVV.

At least ten counts were recorded for this clonotype. The chain has TRBV7-9 and TRBJ1-5; 7 nucleotides align to TRBD1. Trimming at V came to 6 bases and at J to 7 bases, leaving 6 bases not matched to a gene. This CDR3 is 13 amino acids long. Germline V gene data show CDR1 as SEHNR and CDR2 as FQNEAQ (reference sequence). The CDR3 sequence is CASSFQGGQPQHF. CDR3 DNA: TGTGCCAGCAGTTTTCAAGGGGGCCAGCCCCAGCATTTT.

The chain carries TRBV6-2 or TRBV6-3 and TRBJ2-2; 7 bases align to TRBD1. The CDR3 is 15 amino acids. Germline CDR1 is MNHEY and CDR2 is SVGEGT. V lost 5 bases and J lost 5; bases outside the gene matches: 8. The CDR3 DNA reads TGTGCCAGCAGTCACTTGGGACAGCCAACCGGGGAGCTGTTTTTT. Protein product: CASSHLGQPTGELFF.

The rearrangement links TRBV2 to TRBJ2-3; D is uncertain. With 1 base removed from V and 8 bases from J, the gap between germline ends came to 7 bases. This CDR3 region has 12 residues. The germline V gene encodes CDR1 SNHLY and CDR2 FYNNEI. CDR3 sequence reads: CASSEGAFTQYF. The CDR3 bases are TGTGCCAGCAGTGAAGGCGCCTTTACGCAGTATTTT. Drawing the rest from reference TRBV2 and TRBJ2-3, the complete variable domain is EPEVTQTPSHQVTQMGQEVILRCVPISNHLYFYWYRQILGQKVEFLVSFYNNEISEKSEIFDDQFSVERPDGSNFTLKIRSTKLEDSAMYFCASSEGAFTQYFGPGTRLTVL.